The present T cell receptor beta chain was sequenced within a study of T cells after yellow fever vaccination. Study results and limitations: Post-booster reappearance was seen for most primary-vaccination clones (96% CD4, roughly 88% CD8).

TCRdb redid the calling of the 5' RACE reads with MiXCR, one entry per CDR3 protein. The data show 200,000 to 300,000 distinct CDR3 sequences, with under 15% seen just once and about 0.51% held by the top ten. This clonotype has a handful of counts. The antigen remains unidentified. Germline lookup yields CDR1 LGHNA and CDR2 YSLEER. The germline V and J ends were trimmed by 0 bases and 9 bases, with 15 bases remaining between them. The CDR3 runs to 15 residues. This specimen was CD4+ T cells sorted from PBMCs, taken 45 days after the yellow fever booster vaccination. This clonotype was obtained from a man aged 25 to 40 who received the YFV17D yellow fever vaccine. The chain combines TRBV4-3 with TRBJ1-5; D is uncertain. CDR3 sequence (DNA): TGCGCCAGCAGCCAAGATATAACGGGCGGTTTGCCCCAGCATTTT. Protein sequence: CASSQDITGGLPQHF.